The 24 T cell receptor beta chains in this list originate from one sample, sequenced in a study of blood T cell repertoires in COVID-19. Libraries were prepared by immunoSEQ multiplex PCR; TCRdb keeps only in-frame clonotypes and omits some of them. The sample has approximately 80,000 clones, 75% to 90% seen once. Sequenced input: peripheral blood. These receptors originate from a human donor in a cohort sampled during active COVID-19.

CDR3 nucleotides: TGCAGTCATAGCGGGGGATCTGTTGGAGATACGCAGTATTTT. It codes for CSHSGGSVGDTQYF. This chain links TRBV29-1 with TRBJ2-3, with 9 bases lining up with TRBD2. The CDR3 is 14 amino acids. CDR1 is SQVTM and CDR2 is ANQGSEA in the germline V gene.

The chain joins TRBV5-1 to TRBJ1-1, with 8 bases fitting TRBD1. Looked up from germline, CDR1 is SGHRS and CDR2 is YFSETQ. The junction had 5 bases not matched to a gene; V was cut back by 0 bases and J by 4 bases. CDR3 length equals 15 residues. CDR3 in amino acids: CASSLGTQGGTEAFF. CDR3 DNA: TGCGCCAGCAGCTTGGGCACACAGGGGGGCACTGAAGCTTTCTTT.

This clone was seen a few times. The rearrangement links TRBV2 to TRBJ1-6; 10 bases line up with TRBD1. Trimming at V came to 4 bases and at J to 8 bases, leaving 2 bases not matched to a gene. The CDR3 extends over 14 amino acids. Germline CDR1 is SNHLY and CDR2 is FYNNEI. The CDR3 region has the DNA TGTGCCAGCAGTGGACAGGGGGCGCATTCACCCCTCCACTTT. The encoded protein is CASSGQGAHSPLHF.

V is TRBV5-1 and J is TRBJ1-2, with D perhaps TRBD1 (5 bases). Germline lookup yields CDR1 SGHRS and CDR2 YFSETQ. Trimming removed 0 bases from V and 4 bases from J, with 13 bases in between. The CDR3 runs 15 residues. CDR3 sequence: CASSLGQTWGYGYTF. The DNA of the CDR3 is TGCGCCAGCAGCTTGGGACAGACCTGGGGCTATGGCTACACCTTC.

V gene TRBV12-3 or TRBV12-4 combines with J gene TRBJ1-1; D ambiguous. This CDR3 is 13 amino acids long. Trimming took 8 bases from V and 4 from J, leaving 14 bases between them. CDR3 sequence: CASSPVGGTEAFF. The CDR3 DNA reads as TGTGCCAGCTCACCGGTCGGAGGCACTGAAGCTTTCTTT.

The chain joins TRBV11-3 to TRBJ2-5; D ambiguous. The germline CDR1 and CDR2 sequences are SGHNT and YENEEA. The CDR3 sequence is 15 residues long. V was cut by 1 base and J by 5 bases, with 14 bases left in between. CDR3 in amino acids: CASSLGHQRGETQYF. CDR3 in DNA: TGTGCCAGCAGCTTAGGTCACCAGCGTGGGGAGACCCAGTACTTC. Looking up the rest from reference TRBV11-3 and TRBJ2-5 gives the full variable domain: EAGVVQSPRYKIIEKKQPVAFWCNPISGHNTLYWYLQNLGQGPELLIRYENEEAVDDSQLPKDRFSAERLKGVDSTLKIQPAELGDSAVYLCASSLGHQRGETQYFGPGTRLLVL.

V gene TRBV7-6 combines with J gene TRBJ2-3; 11 bases fit TRBD2. This CDR3 is 16 amino acids long. J lost 2 bases, V lost 5 bases, and 6 bases had no gene match. The germline CDR1 and CDR2 sequences are SGHVS and FNYEAQ. CDR3 sequence reads: CASSLRLAGTTDTQYF. The DNA of the CDR3 is TGTGCCAGCAGCCTTCGACTAGCGGGGACCACAGATACGCAGTATTTT.

The chain recombines TRBV3-1 (or the pseudogene TRBV3-2) with TRBJ2-2; 7 bases map to TRBD2. The CDR3 contains 17 residues. With V trimmed by 0 bases and J by 4 bases, 8 bases remained unmatched. Germline loops: CDR1 LGHDT, CDR2 YNNKEL (reference sequence). The CDR3 sequence: CASSQELAGRVTGELFF. CDR3 DNA sequence: TGTGCCAGCAGCCAAGAGTTGGCAGGGAGGGTCACCGGGGAGCTGTTTTTT.

This sequence joins TRBV5-4 and TRBJ1-5; D may be TRBD1 (6 bases). The CDR3 loop spans 14 amino acids. Germline CDR1 is SGHNT and CDR2 is YYREEE (reference sequence). Trimming took off 2 bases at V and 7 bases at J, with 13 bases between the two ends. CDR3 amino acids: CASSLRPGDQPQHF. The CDR3 nucleotides read TGTGCCAGCAGCTTAAGGCCAGGGGACCAGCCCCAGCATTTT. The full variable domain, in which reference TRBV5-4 and TRBJ1-5 provide the parts outside the CDR3, is ETGVTQSPTHLIKTRGQQVTLRCSSQSGHNTVSWYQQALGQGPQFIFQYYREEENGRGNFPPRFSGLQFPNYSSELNVNALELDDSALYLCASSLRPGDQPQHFGDGTRLSIL.

A word on this clone: The sample contains more than one DNA sequence encoding this CDR3. The V and J genes are TRBV5-1 and TRBJ2-3; 8 nucleotides match TRBD1. The CDR3 spans 16 residues. The ends lost 0 bases at V and 0 bases at J; junction bases unmatched: 3. Germline lookup yields CDR1 SGHRS and CDR2 YFSETQ. CDR3 amino acids: CASSLGGQASTDTQYF. In nucleotides, the CDR3 is TGCGCCAGCAGCTTGGGGGGACAGGCTAGCACAGATACGCAGTATTTT.

This chain connects TRBV7-8 to TRBJ2-2; no firm D call. From germline, CDR1 is SGHVS and CDR2 FQNEAQ. V shed 2 bases and J shed 4 bases, with 11 bases lying between them. CDR3 size: 15 residues. This chain's CDR3 is CASSLQQVGTGELFF. In DNA form, the CDR3 reads TGTGCCAGCAGCTTACAGCAGGTCGGCACCGGGGAGCTGTTTTTT.

The J gene is TRBJ1-3, the V gene TRBV5-1; 7 bases line up with TRBD1. Per the germline V gene, CDR1 is SGHRS and CDR2 is YFSETQ. With 4 bases clipped from V and 0 bases from J, the junction kept 7 bases outside the gene matches. The CDR3 extends over 16 amino acids. The CDR3 region is CASSAGDSYSGNTIYF. CDR3 coding DNA: TGCGCCAGCAGCGCCGGGGACAGCTACTCTGGAAACACCATATATTTT.

The chain uses TRBV7-2 and TRBJ1-5; D may be TRBD1 (5 bases). This CDR3 contains 15 residues. The germline V gene has CDR1 SGHTA and CDR2 FQGNSA. Trimming shortened V by 2 bases and J by 2 bases, and 10 bases separated the two germline ends. The CDR3 DNA sequence: TGTGCCAGCAGCTTATACCGGGGGGGCAATCAGCCCCAGCATTTT. Protein sequence: CASSLYRGGNQPQHF.

CDR3 loop: CASSLSDRGAFF. The DNA for the CDR3 is TGTGCCAGCAGCTTATCGGACAGGGGGGCTTTCTTT. The chain is built from TRBV7-9 and TRBJ1-1, with 10 nucleotides matching TRBD1. This CDR3 is built from 12 residues. Trimming at V came to 2 bases and at J to 11 bases, leaving 2 bases not matched to a gene. Germline assignment: CDR1 SEHNR and CDR2 FQNEAQ (reference sequence).

This clone was picked up a small number of times. This rearrangement joins TRBV4-1 to TRBJ1-2; D is unresolved. V was cut by 0 bases and J by 1 base, with 6 bases left in between. Germline V lookup: CDR1 MGHRA, CDR2 YSYEKL. The CDR3 has 14 amino acids. CDR3 nucleotides: TGCGCCAGCAGCCAAGACGGGGTTAACTATGGCTACACCTTC. Its protein product is CASSQDGVNYGYTF.

This chain links TRBV6-6 with TRBJ2-5; 10 bases align to TRBD2. Per germline, CDR1 MNHNY and CDR2 SVGAGI (reference sequence). V lost 6 bases and J lost 0; bases outside the gene matches: 7. CDR3 length: 16 amino acids. CDR3 protein: CASRLAGSLYQETQYF. CDR3 coding DNA: TGTGCCAGCAGACTAGCGGGGAGTCTTTACCAAGAGACCCAGTACTTC.

The chain uses TRBV18 and TRBJ2-7; TRBD1 matches 7 bases. This CDR3 has 16 amino acids. The junction had 13 bases not matched to a gene; V was cut back by 6 bases and J by 2 bases. Germline values: CDR1 KGHSH, CDR2 LQKENI. The CDR3 DNA reads as TGTGCCAGCTCGCCTGATTATGGGACAGCCACCTACGAGCAGTACTTC. Amino acids: CASSPDYGTATYEQYF.

V and J are TRBV25-1 and TRBJ1-4, with 7 positions matching TRBD1. This CDR3 is built from 16 residues. Germline assignment: CDR1 MGHDK and CDR2 SYGVNS. Unmatched junction bases numbered 10, after V lost 3 bases and J lost 6 bases. The DNA of the CDR3 is TGTGCCAGCAGTGACCCCACCGGGCAGGGGGATGAAAAACTGTTTTTT. This translates into CASSDPTGQGDEKLFF.

The chain combines TRBV5-5 with TRBJ2-7, with D unclear. The CDR3 sequence is 12 residues long. Trimming pared 2 bases from V and 3 bases from J, leaving 6 bases between. Per germline, CDR1 SGHKS and CDR2 YYEKEE (reference sequence). The CDR3 is CASSFFSYEQYF. The CDR3 DNA is TGTGCCAGCAGCTTCTTCAGCTACGAGCAGTACTTC.

This clone occurred a few times. The gene calls are TRBV7-2 and TRBJ2-7; 10 bases map to TRBD1. The CDR3 totals 15 residues. V trimming: 2 bases; J trimming: 7 bases; junction bases outside the gene matches: 8. Germline V lookup: CDR1 SGHTA, CDR2 FQGNSA. CDR3 in amino acids: CASSLLGDRGGEQYF. In DNA form, the CDR3 reads TGTGCCAGCAGCTTACTGGGGGACAGGGGAGGGGAGCAGTACTTC.

This clone has more than one count but fewer than ten. The chain couples TRBV5-6 to TRBJ1-4; TRBD1 might be the D (5 bases). The CDR3 has 14 residues. In germline, CDR1 is SGHDT, CDR2 YYEEEE. V dropped 1 base and J dropped 6 bases, with 10 bases sitting between them. CDR3 DNA sequence: TGTGCCAGCAGCTTGTGGGGGGAGGATGAAAAACTGTTTTTT. The encoded protein is CASSLWGEDEKLFF.

The genes are TRBV23-1 and TRBJ1-6; D not resolved. TRBV23-1 is identified as an open reading frame with a role that is uncertain. The CDR3 sequence is 16 residues long. The V end was cut by 3 bases, the J end by 4 bases, with 13 bases between. CDR3 residues: CASSHPLGEYNSPLHF. CDR3 DNA sequence: TGCGCCAGCAGTCATCCCCTCGGGGAGTATAATTCACCCCTCCACTTT.

The chain uses TRBV9 and TRBJ1-2; 8 bases are shared with TRBD1. Per germline, CDR1 SGDLS and CDR2 YYNGEE. The CDR3 totals 15 residues. Trimming took 6 bases from V and 2 from J; bases not matched to a gene: 9. The CDR3 loop is CASTFSGGGNYGYTF. CDR3 coding DNA: TGTGCCAGCACCTTCTCAGGGGGCGGGAACTATGGCTACACCTTC. Full variable domain (rest looked up from reference TRBV9 and TRBJ1-2): DSGVTQTPKHLITATGQRVTLRCSPRSGDLSVYWYQQSLDQGLQFLIQYYNGEERAKGNILERFSAQQFPDLHSELNLSSLELGDSALYFCASTFSGGGNYGYTFGSGTRLTVV.

This clone was found a few times. The chain combines TRBV7-2 with TRBJ2-1, with 9 bases that match TRBD2. V gave up 5 bases and J gave up 5 bases; unmatched junction bases: 7. The V gene's germline CDR1 is SGHTA and CDR2 FQGNSA. CDR3 size: 15 residues. The CDR3 nucleotides read TGTGCCAGCAGCCGCGGGGGGGCCCAGAACAATGAGCAGTTCTTC. Amino acid sequence: CASSRGGAQNNEQFF.